The 19 T cell receptor beta chains presented below share a single source sample, sequenced in a study of blood T cell repertoires in COVID-19 (dated by TCRdb to 2019 to 2021). The library relied on the immunoSEQ multiplex PCR assay. The clones in this table, taken by TCRdb from immuneACCESS, are in-frame only. Not every clone is retained; where verified, under half of the shortfall comes from an unresolved V gene, and the cause of the rest is unknown. This sample is represented by around 20,000 clones; about 91% of them were singletons. The ten most abundant clones make up 4.5% to 6% of the sample. The sample taken for sequencing was PBMCs or T cells enriched from blood (not recorded which). These TCRs come from a woman aged 25 to 45 who had recovered from COVID-19.

The chain recombines TRBV6-2 or TRBV6-3 with TRBJ2-3; 8 positions agree with TRBD1. CDR1 and CDR2 from the germline V gene are MNHEY and SVGEGT. This CDR3 is 17 amino acids long. V lost 4 bases and J lost 3; bases outside the gene matches: 12. The CDR3 region has the DNA TGTGCCAGCAGTTCGACAGGGGTATCGGATAGGACAGATACGCAGTATTTT. This translates into CASSSTGVSDRTDTQYF.

This clone was counted between two and nine times. The chain has TRBV6-5 and TRBJ2-5, with TRBD1 identical over 7 bases. In germline, CDR1 is MNHEY, CDR2 SVGAGI. V lost 6 bases and J lost 5; bases outside the gene matches: 12. This CDR3 contains 15 residues. CDR3 loop: CASSLTGPLSETQYF. The DNA for the CDR3 is TGTGCCAGCAGCTTGACAGGGCCTCTTTCGGAGACCCAGTACTTC.

V gene TRBV7-9 combines with J gene TRBJ2-7, with 8 bases that match TRBD1. J lost 4 bases, V lost 5 bases, and 10 bases had no gene match. The CDR3 consists of 15 residues. Germline V gene lookup returns CDR1 SEHNR and CDR2 FQNEAQ (reference sequence). In DNA, the CDR3 is TGTGCCAGCAGCACCCTCGACAGGGGATATTACGAGCAGTACTTC. The encoded protein is CASSTLDRGYYEQYF.

The chain recombines TRBV27 with TRBJ2-2; 10 nucleotides line up with TRBD2. Per germline, CDR1 MNHEY and CDR2 SMNVEV (reference sequence). The V and J ends lost 7 bases and 5 bases, in that order; junction bases with no gene match: 10. This CDR3 contains 16 residues. Here the CDR3 DNA reads TGTGCCAGCAATTCACTAGCGGGATTCATAACCGGGGAGCTGTTTTTT. Translated, it gives CASNSLAGFITGELFF.

The chain links TRBV28 to TRBJ1-1, with D unresolved. The V and J ends lost 3 bases and 1 base respectively, with 6 bases between them. CDR1 is MDHEN and CDR2 is SYDVKM in the germline V gene. The CDR3 length is 13 residues. DNA for the CDR3: TGTGCCAGCAGTTTTCCAGGGAACACTGAAGCTTTCTTT. Translated, it gives CASSFPGNTEAFF. Using reference TRBV28 and TRBJ1-1 for the parts outside the CDR3, the full variable domain is DVKVTQSSRYLVKRTGEKVFLECVQDMDHENMFWYRQDPGLGLRLIYFSYDVKMKEKGDIPEGYSVSREKKERFSLILESASTNQTSMYLCASSFPGNTEAFFGQGTRLTVV.

The gene calls are TRBV11-3 and TRBJ2-1; 10 nucleotides agree with TRBD2. Germline-derived CDR1 and CDR2 are SGHNT and YENEEA. The CDR3 runs to 15 residues. The V gene end was trimmed by 5 bases and the J gene end by 5 bases; junction bases not matched to a gene: 6. The CDR3 loop is CASSASGRVDNEQFF. Here the CDR3 DNA reads TGTGCCAGCAGCGCTAGCGGGAGAGTCGACAATGAGCAGTTCTTC. Full variable domain (remainder filled in from reference TRBV11-3 and TRBJ2-1): EAGVVQSPRYKIIEKKQPVAFWCNPISGHNTLYWYLQNLGQGPELLIRYENEEAVDDSQLPKDRFSAERLKGVDSTLKIQPAELGDSAVYLCASSASGRVDNEQFFGPGTRLTVL.

The rearrangement uses TRBV3-1 (or the pseudogene TRBV3-2) and TRBJ1-4, with TRBD1 matching over 9 bases. The germline V gene encodes CDR1 LGHDT and CDR2 YNNKEL (reference sequence). V lost 0 bases and J lost 4; bases outside the gene matches: 3. This CDR3 has 16 residues. The CDR3 region is CASSQEKGQGNEKLFF. CDR3 DNA: TGTGCCAGCAGCCAAGAGAAGGGACAGGGTAATGAAAAACTGTTTTTT.

This clone has only a few counts. The chain couples TRBV7-2 to TRBJ1-2; the match to TRBD1 covers 7 bases. V gave up 4 bases and J gave up 2 bases; unmatched junction bases: 4. The germline gives CDR1 SGHTA, CDR2 FQGNSA. The CDR3 is 14 residues long. DNA for the CDR3: TGTGCCAGCAGCTCAAGGACAGGCAACTATGGCTACACCTTC. Its translation: CASSSRTGNYGYTF.

The chain couples TRBV7-8 to TRBJ1-1, with a weak D call TRBD1 (6 bases). The CDR3 loop spans 15 amino acids. The germline V gene encodes CDR1 SGHVS and CDR2 FQNEAQ. V lost 5 bases to trimming and J lost 1 base, with 14 bases between them. The CDR3 loop reads CASSPNRARNTEAFF. For the CDR3, the DNA is TGTGCCAGCAGCCCGAACAGGGCGCGGAACACTGAAGCTTTCTTT. The entire variable domain, with the rest obtained from reference TRBV7-8 and TRBJ1-1, is as follows: GAGVSQSPRYKVAKRGQDVALRCDPISGHVSLFWYQQALGQGPEFLTYFQNEAQLDKSGLPSDRFFAERPEGSVSTLKIQRTQQEDSAVYLCASSPNRARNTEAFFGQGTRLTVV.

A remark on this clone: Other DNA sequences in the same sample also yield this CDR3. The chain couples TRBV9 to TRBJ2-3; 10 positions match TRBD2. The CDR3 spans 15 residues. Losses at the gene ends were 0 bases for V and 4 bases for J; bases not matched to a gene: 2. The germline V gene encodes CDR1 SGDLS and CDR2 YYNGEE. CDR3 in DNA: TGTGCCAGCAGCGTAGTAACTAGCGGGGCAGATACGCAGTATTTT. Translation: CASSVVTSGADTQYF.

V gene TRBV21-1 combines with J gene TRBJ1-1; the table assigns TRBD1, which was not confirmed against the DNA. TRBV21-1 is termed a pseudogene. The CDR3 extends over 16 amino acids. CDR3 residues: CASSSRDRGRITEAFF. Written as DNA, the CDR3 is TGTGCCAGCAGCTCCCGGGACAGGGGGCGAATCACTGAAGCTTTCTTT.

With respect to this clone: Other DNA sequences of this sample code for an identical CDR3. The chain is built from TRBV28 and TRBJ2-7, with D possibly TRBD1 on 5 matching bases. The CDR3 sequence is 12 residues long. Germline V gene data show CDR1 as MDHEN and CDR2 as SYDVKM. Trimming cost V 2 bases and J 4 bases, with 6 bases left between them. The CDR3: CASSLAGYEQYF. DNA of the CDR3: TGTGCCAGCAGTTTAGCAGGGTACGAGCAGTACTTC.

The chain combines TRBV6-5 with TRBJ1-1; possibly TRBD1 for D (5 bases). CDR1 and CDR2 from the germline V gene are MNHEY and SVGAGI. The ends were cut back, 6 bases at V and 0 bases at J, with 11 bases in the middle. The CDR3 runs to 14 residues. The CDR3: CASRDSSMNTEAFF. CDR3 in DNA: TGTGCCAGCAGAGACAGCAGTATGAACACTGAAGCTTTCTTT.

The rearrangement joins TRBV24-1 to TRBJ2-4; 7 bases map to TRBD2. The germline V gene has CDR1 KGHDR and CDR2 SFDVKD. With 5 bases clipped from V and 3 bases from J, the junction kept 9 bases outside the gene matches. There are 16 residues in the CDR3. The chain's CDR3 is CATSAPAGSGKNIQYF. CDR3 nucleotide sequence: TGTGCCACCAGTGCCCCAGCGGGGTCAGGCAAAAACATTCAGTACTTC.

The chain recombines TRBV5-1 with TRBJ1-1; 10 nucleotides line up with TRBD1. The CDR3 consists of 19 residues. Germline CDR1 SGHRS, CDR2 YFSETQ. Losses at the gene ends were 3 bases for V and 3 bases for J; bases not matched to a gene: 17. CDR3 in amino acids: CASSSLPWTGGLGDTEAFF. In nucleotides, the CDR3 is TGCGCCAGCAGCTCCCTCCCTTGGACAGGGGGATTGGGGGACACTGAAGCTTTCTTT.

This clone showed up just a few times. J is TRBJ1-2 and V is TRBV27; D is ambiguous. Germline assignment: CDR1 MNHEY and CDR2 SMNVEV (reference sequence). This CDR3 has 13 amino acids. Trimming removed 2 bases from V and 6 bases from J, with 10 bases in between. The CDR3 DNA reads as TGTGCCAGCAGTTTAGTAGGGCGGGATGGCTACACCTTC. It translates to CASSLVGRDGYTF.

Only one count was recorded for this clone. V and J are TRBV10-2 and TRBJ1-4, with D uncertain. The CDR3 runs to 15 residues. Per germline, CDR1 WSHSY and CDR2 SAAADI. Trimming cost V 5 bases and J 4 bases, with 14 bases left between them. The CDR3 DNA is TGCGCCAGCAGTCAAGGAGGTCCGGGTAATGAAAAACTGTTTTTT. It is translated as CASSQGGPGNEKLFF.

The chain has TRBV7-3 and TRBJ2-3; D call uncertain. CDR1 and CDR2 (germline): SGHTA, FQGTGA. The V end lost 6 bases, the J end lost 1 base, and 8 bases lay between the germline ends. The length of the CDR3 is 13 residues. The CDR3 DNA follows: TGTGCCAGCAGTCCGGCGGGCACAGATACGCAGTATTTT. Translation: CASSPAGTDTQYF.

The gene calls are TRBV7-9 and TRBJ1-1; 9 bases fit TRBD1. CDR1 SEHNR and CDR2 FQNEAQ come from the germline V gene (reference sequence). The CDR3 runs 15 residues. Trimming cost V 4 bases and J 1 base; bases outside gene matches: 4. The CDR3 coding sequence is TGTGCCAGCAGCTGGGGGGACAGGGCGAACACTGAAGCTTTCTTT. Protein sequence: CASSWGDRANTEAFF.